The clone carrying this T cell receptor beta chain has more than one count but fewer than ten. The sample's treatment: oral pan-JAK inhibitor, 5-10 mg twice daily. The data derive from a study of CD8+ T cells in alopecia areata. RNA extraction was followed by reverse transcription into cDNA, which acted as the sequencing template. Sequencing was performed with immunoSEQ multiplex PCR; in TCRdb, only in-frame clones are kept and a portion is missing. This sample has fewer than 200,000 clones; around 60% occur once, and the top ten carry approximately 12%. The TCR was taken from a human donor with alopecia areata. The specimen comprised CD8+ T cells sorted from blood, sampled at week 24, from a patient treated with tofacitinib.

The CDR3 spells CASGRQVGNEQFF. CDR3 bases: TGCGCCAGCGGCCGACAGGTGGGCAATGAGCAGTTCTTC. The chain joins TRBV5-1 to TRBJ2-1; tentatively, D is TRBD1 (6 bases). Trimming pared 7 bases from V and 6 bases from J, leaving 14 bases between. Per germline, CDR1 SGHRS and CDR2 YFSETQ. This CDR3 has 13 residues.